Following are 22 T cell receptor beta chains from one sample sequenced in a study of CD4 and CD8 cells across lung adenocarcinoma regions. TCRdb passed the PCR reads through MiXCR, listing each CDR3 protein once. Here the sample spans some 7,200 distinct CDR3 sequences, roughly three fifths being singletons. Sequencing was done on a sample of CD4+ T cells from the center of a lung tumor. These receptors all stem from a female donor with lung adenocarcinoma. The CD4 and CD8 labels of this study may be unreliable.

The chain uses TRBV20-1 and TRBJ2-1; D ambiguous. The closer fit of TRBJ2-5 to the DNA end suggests the J call may be wrong. The germline CDR1 and CDR2 sequences are DFQATT and SNEGSKA (reference sequence). The CDR3 consists of 12 residues. In nucleotides, the CDR3 is TGCAGTGCTTACCTAAATAAAGAGACCCAGTACTTC. Its translation is CSAYLNKETQYF.

In its sample, this clonotype was seen a few times. V and J are TRBV27 and TRBJ2-3; 9 bases map to TRBD2. The CDR3 totals 16 residues. J lost 11 bases, V lost 4 bases, and 16 bases had no gene match. Per the germline V gene, CDR1 is MNHEY and CDR2 is SMNVEV (reference sequence). The CDR3 loop is CASSSRLAGGKDMQYF. As DNA, the CDR3 is TGTGCCAGCAGTTCCCGACTGGCGGGAGGGAAAGACATGCAGTATTTT.

The CDR3 here is CARTNRGGDQETQYF. The DNA of the CDR3 is TGTGCCAGGACCAACCGCGGCGGGGACCAAGAGACCCAGTACTTC. V gene TRBV27 combines with J gene TRBJ2-5; TRBD2 might be the D (6 bases). The CDR3 loop spans 15 amino acids. The V and J ends lost 9 bases and 0 bases respectively, with 17 bases between them. The germline V gene encodes CDR1 MNHEY and CDR2 SMNVEV (reference sequence).

On this clonotype itself: The junction departs from germline at one end; a sequencing error may be responsible. The V gene is TRBV12-3 or TRBV12-4, the J gene TRBJ2-4, with D possibly TRBD1 on 6 matching bases. The CDR3 sequence is 15 residues long. As DNA, the CDR3 is TGTGCCACGGCGATTGGGGGCATTGGCCCAGAGACGCAGTACTTT. Protein product: CATAIGGIGPETQYF.

CDR3 nucleotide sequence: TGTGCCAGCAGTTACTCCGGCGGGAGGGCGGGGGAGCAGTACTTC. Protein sequence: CASSYSGGRAGEQYF. The chain joins TRBV6-5 to TRBJ2-7, with 9 positions matching TRBD2. Germline V lookup: CDR1 MNHEY, CDR2 SVGAGI. There are 15 residues in the CDR3. V gave up 0 bases and J gave up 7 bases; unmatched junction bases: 7.

The chain uses TRBV6-1 and TRBJ2-5, with 9 nucleotides matching TRBD2. Germline V gene sequence: CDR1 MNHNS, CDR2 SASEGT. The CDR3 consists of 15 residues. The trim removed 4 bases at V and 2 bases at J, leaving 5 bases unmatched. CDR3 region: CASSAPRGGQETQYF. In DNA form, the CDR3 reads TGTGCCAGCAGTGCCCCGCGGGGGGGTCAAGAGACCCAGTACTTC.

The rearrangement uses TRBV27 and TRBJ2-5; D not certain. V lost 7 bases to trimming and J lost 8 bases, with 23 bases between them. Germline lookup yields CDR1 MNHEY and CDR2 SMNVEV (reference sequence). The CDR3 spans 15 residues. CDR3 nucleotides: TGTGCCAGCACGAACGTGGGCGGTGACCGAGACACCCAGTACTTC. Translated, it gives CASTNVGGDRDTQYF.

The chain employs TRBV6-1 and TRBJ2-1; 10 nucleotides line up with TRBD1. The J call may be incorrect, as the DNA end agrees better with TRBJ2-5. This CDR3 is 15 amino acids long. Germline V gene lookup returns CDR1 MNHNS and CDR2 SASEGT. Written as DNA, the CDR3 is TGTGCCAGCAGCCGGGACAGGGGAAGGAGGGAGACCCAGTACTTC. Amino acids: CASSRDRGRRETQYF.

This sequence joins TRBV20-1 and TRBJ2-1; D is uncertain. The better agreement between TRBJ2-7 and the DNA end casts doubt on the J call. CDR3 length equals 13 residues. From germline, CDR1 is DFQATT and CDR2 SNEGSKA (reference sequence). The CDR3 sequence: CSENRVSGHEQYF. DNA of the CDR3: TGCAGTGAGAATAGGGTTTCGGGCCACGAGCAGTACTTC.

The V and J genes are TRBV6-5 and TRBJ2-1; no clear D. V lost 1 base, J lost 6 bases, and 1 base lay in between. Germline-derived CDR1 and CDR2 are MNHEY and SVGAGI. The CDR3 runs to 11 residues. The CDR3 nucleotides read TGTGCCAGCAGTTACTTCAATGAGCAGTTCTTC. Translation gives CASSYFNEQFF.

This clonotype was recorded many times. The chain has TRBV7-2 and TRBJ2-1; no firm D call. Trimming cost V 5 bases and J 10 bases, with 9 bases left between them. Germline values: CDR1 SGHTA, CDR2 FQGNSA. The CDR3 has 11 amino acids. The DNA of the CDR3 is TGTGCCAGCAGCCCGAGGTACGAGCAGTTCTTC. Translating it yields CASSPRYEQFF.

The CDR3 loop reads CSARVTGGDTQYF. The CDR3 DNA sequence: TGCAGTGCTAGAGTAACGGGAGGAGATACGCAGTATTTT. The V call is TRBV20-1, the J call TRBJ2-3; 7 bases agree with TRBD2. Losses at the gene ends were 1 base for V and 5 bases for J; bases not matched to a gene: 3. Germline loops: CDR1 DFQATT, CDR2 SNEGSKA (reference sequence). This CDR3 comprises 13 residues.

The chain joins TRBV6-8 to TRBJ2-1; the match to TRBD2 covers 14 bases. Germline lookup yields CDR1 MNHGY and CDR2 SAAAGT. Trimming cost V 2 bases and J 6 bases; bases outside gene matches: 9. CDR3 length: 18 residues. The CDR3, as DNA: TGTGCCAGCAGTTACCCGACTAGCGGGAGGGCAGAAGGCAATGAGCAGTTCTTC. It encodes CASSYPTSGRAEGNEQFF.

The chain uses TRBV27 and TRBJ2-5; tentatively, D is TRBD2 (6 bases). Germline CDR1 reads MNHEY; CDR2 reads SMNVEV (reference sequence). The CDR3 contains 15 residues. V was cut by 7 bases and J by 0 bases, with 15 bases left in between. This CDR3 is CASTNLGGDQETQYF. CDR3 coding DNA: TGTGCCAGCACCAACCTCGGCGGGGACCAAGAGACCCAGTACTTC.

The gene calls are TRBV27 and TRBJ2-1; D unresolved. V lost 10 bases to trimming and J lost 3 bases, with 13 bases between them. The CDR3 totals 13 residues. Germline V lookup: CDR1 MNHEY, CDR2 SMNVEV (reference sequence). CDR3 in DNA: TGTGCCACCGCGGCTTACGGCTACAATGAGCAGTTCTTC. Its translation is CATAAYGYNEQFF.

This chain joins TRBV6-1 and TRBJ2-1; 9 positions agree with TRBD2. Germline lookup yields CDR1 MNHNS and CDR2 SASEGT. This CDR3 contains 14 residues. V shed 6 bases, J shed 8 bases, and the junction held 8 bases outside the gene matches. The CDR3 nucleotides read TGTGCCAGCAGGCCCGGGCGGGAGGGCTATGAGCAGTTCTTC. Its translation: CASRPGREGYEQFF.

This clonotype was observed once. This chain uses TRBV6-5 with TRBJ2-5; TRBD2 is a possible D gene (6 bases). The end of the DNA aligns better with TRBJ2-7, so the J call may be wrong. This CDR3 is 17 amino acids long. Germline V gene data show CDR1 as MNHEY and CDR2 as SVGAGI. In nucleotides, the CDR3 is TGTGCCAGCAGTTACTCGATGCGGGCTAGCGCAACCTACGAGCAGTACTTC. Translated, it gives CASSYSMRASATYEQYF.

The chain uses TRBV27 and TRBJ2-5; D might be TRBD2 (6 bases). The J call may be in error: the DNA end matches TRBJ2-4 better. Germline loops: CDR1 MNHEY, CDR2 SMNVEV (reference sequence). CDR3 length: 15 residues. The CDR3 DNA reads TGTGCTGCGGGCCTCGTCGGCGGGGACCAAGACATTCAGTACTTC. Protein sequence: CAAGLVGGDQDIQYF.

The chain joins TRBV24-1 to TRBJ2-6; D not resolved. The germline V and J ends were trimmed by 4 bases and 0 bases, with 12 bases remaining between them. The germline V gene encodes CDR1 KGHDR and CDR2 SFDVKD. The CDR3 has 17 amino acids. DNA for the CDR3: TGTGCCACCAGTGACAGTGGACGGTTCTCTGGGGCCAACGTCCTGACTTTC. Translation gives CATSDSGRFSGANVLTF.

CDR3: CASTTLGARDKKIQYF. For the CDR3, the DNA is TGTGCCAGCACGACGCTCGGGGCCCGTGACAAAAAGATCCAGTACTTC. The J gene is TRBJ2-5, the V gene TRBV6-1; D is perhaps TRBD1 or TRBD2 (5 bases each). The V gene lost 7 bases and the J gene lost 10 bases, with 28 bases spanning the gap. The germline CDR1 and CDR2 sequences are MNHNS and SASEGT. This CDR3 region has 16 residues.

The chain recombines TRBV10-3 with TRBJ2-1; no clear D. Germline assignment: CDR1 ENHRY and CDR2 SYGVKD. V was clipped by 2 bases and J by 7 bases, with 3 bases between them. The CDR3 is 11 residues long. The CDR3 loop is CAISEGNEQFF. In nucleotides, the CDR3 is TGTGCCATCAGTGAGGGGAATGAGCAGTTCTTC.

The V and J genes are TRBV11-2 and TRBJ2-1; D not certain. Trimming left V 2 bases short and J 5 bases short, with 4 bases between. The CDR3 length is 12 residues. CDR1 SGHAT and CDR2 FQNNGV come from the germline V gene. CDR3 in amino acids: CASSLSNNEQFF. CDR3 DNA: TGTGCCAGCAGCTTATCAAACAATGAGCAGTTCTTC.